Listed below are T cell receptor beta chains from one sample, sequenced in a study of T cell responses to AZD1222 COVID-19 vaccine. Measured with immunoSEQ multiplex PCR; TCRdb has only the in-frame clones, and not every one. The repertoire has about 83,000 clones, roughly 90% of them found once; the top ten carry around 4.5%. Sequencing was performed on peripheral blood, taken on day 0 of MenACWY control vaccination. The receptor source for this set is an adult in good health. CDR3s include the opening cysteine and the closing phenylalanine or tryptophan. D genes are given only for firm matches. Rows give clone size only sometimes, using once, few, many, or a class for an expanded clone.

clone size,V gene,J gene,D gene,CDR3 DNA,CDR3 protein
once,TRBV7-2,TRBJ2-7,NA,TGTGCCAGCAGCTTCCTCGGCCCTAGCCAATACGAGCAGTACTTC,CASSFLGPSQYEQYF
once,TRBV28,TRBJ2-2,NA,TGTGCCAGCGACCGAAGGGGTTACACCGGGGAGCTGTTTTTT,CASDRRGYTGELFF
NA,TRBV14,TRBJ2-2,NA,TGTGCCAGCAGCCAAGTAAGCGCCGGGGAGCTGTTTTTT,CASSQVSAGELFF
NA,TRBV6-6,TRBJ2-2,TRBD1,TGTGCCAGCAGCGGGACAGCCCTCACCGGGGAGCTGTTTTTT,CASSGTALTGELFF
NA,TRBV4-3,TRBJ2-1,NA,TGCGCCAGCAGCCAAGATCCGAGCGGGTTTCGTGGTGAGCAGTTCTTC,CASSQDPSGFRGEQFF
NA,TRBV28,TRBJ1-4,NA,TGTGCCAGCACCCCGGAGCAGGCAGCTAATGAAAAACTGTTTTTT,CASTPEQAANEKLFF
NA,TRBV7-7,TRBJ1-3,TRBD1,TGTGCCAGCAGGCCCAGGGGGAGCGACACCATATATTTT,CASRPRGSDTIYF
NA,TRBV9,TRBJ1-3,TRBD1,TGTGCCAGCAGCGCGCCGGGACAGAGAAACACCATATATTTT,CASSAPGQRNTIYF
NA,TRBV19,TRBJ2-2,NA,TGTGCCAGTAGTATACAGGGATTCGGGGAGCTGTTTTTT,CASSIQGFGELFF
NA,TRBV30,TRBJ2-7,NA,TGTGCCTGGAGTGTCGGACAGCGGAACGAGCAGTACTTC,CAWSVGQRNEQYF
NA,TRBV30,TRBJ1-5,TRBD1,TGTGCCTGGACGGGACAGGGTCATCAGCCCCAGCATTTT,CAWTGQGHQPQHF
NA,TRBV5-1,TRBJ2-5,TRBD2,TGCGCCAGCAGCTCCCTAGCGGGCCCCGAAGAGACCCAGTACTTC,CASSSLAGPEETQYF
NA,TRBV7-2,TRBJ2-1,NA,TGTGCCAGCAGCGCCGCAGCGGTTATCTCCTACAATGAGCAGTTCTTC,CASSAAAVISYNEQFF
NA,TRBV6-2/TRBV6-3,TRBJ2-5,NA,TGTGCCAGCAGCCTGGCCAATCCCCAAGAGACCCAGTACTTC,CASSLANPQETQYF
NA,TRBV28,TRBJ1-2,NA,TGTGCCAGCAGTGGGTTCGGGAGGGACTATGGCTACACCTTC,CASSGFGRDYGYTF
NA,TRBV2,TRBJ2-3,TRBD2,TGTGCCAGCTCGACTACAGGGAACAGGGCTAGCGGGAGGGCAGATACGCAGTATTTT,CASSTTGNRASGRADTQYF
NA,TRBV19,TRBJ1-5,NA,TGTGCCACCCAGGTTACCGGGACTATCGATCAGCCCCAGCATTTT,CATQVTGTIDQPQHF
NA,TRBV3-1/TRBV3-2,TRBJ2-7,TRBD1,TGTGCCAGCAGCCAAGATGGACAGGGGGCTCCCTACGAGCAGTACTTC,CASSQDGQGAPYEQYF
NA,TRBV10-2,TRBJ2-6,TRBD1,TGCGCCACCCACAGGGGGCTAAATTTACTCGGGGCCAACGTCCTGACTTTC,CATHRGLNLLGANVLTF
few,TRBV29-1,TRBJ1-3,NA,TGCAGCGCCGTTTCTCAGGGAAACACCATATATTTT,CSAVSQGNTIYF
once,TRBV4-3,TRBJ2-1,TRBD2,TGCGCCAGCAGCCCCTTTGGAGCGGGAATCTTCAATGAGCAGTTCTTC,CASSPFGAGIFNEQFF
NA,TRBV7-2,TRBJ1-2,NA,TGTGCCAGCAGCGCCGCCGGGACACTAAACTATGGCTACACCTTC,CASSAAGTLNYGYTF
NA,TRBV6-6,TRBJ1-2,NA,TGTGCCAGCAGCGGAATTGACAGAAGCGGGTATGGCTACACCTTC,CASSGIDRSGYGYTF
NA,TRBV9,TRBJ2-7,TRBD2,TGTGCCAGCAGCGTAGCAGGTGAGGGACTAGCGTACAACGAGCAGTACTTC,CASSVAGEGLAYNEQYF
NA,TRBV28,TRBJ1-5,NA,TGTGCCAGCAGTCTACTCGGCGGCGGTCAGCCCCAGCATTTT,CASSLLGGGQPQHF
NA,TRBV6-5,TRBJ1-2,NA,TGTGCCAGCACACCCCCGGTGACCTACTATGGCTACACCTTC,CASTPPVTYYGYTF
NA,TRBV4-3,TRBJ2-1,NA,TGCGCCAGCAGCCCTCACGGGACAAGCTCCTACAATGAGCAGTTCTTC,CASSPHGTSSYNEQFF
few,TRBV6-5,TRBJ2-1,NA,TGTGCCAGCGAACCACCGGGCTACAATGAGCAGTTCTTC,CASEPPGYNEQFF
NA,TRBV30,TRBJ1-1,TRBD1,TGTGCCTGGACTGAGAAGAACAGGGGACGAGCTTTCTTT,CAWTEKNRGRAFF
NA,TRBV6-1,TRBJ1-3,NA,TGTGCCAGCAGTGAAACCCTCCGAGACAGAGGAAACACCATATATTTT,CASSETLRDRGNTIYF
NA,TRBV9,TRBJ2-7,NA,TGTGCCAGCAGCTCAATGGGCGGGATCGCCTACGAGCAGTACTTC,CASSSMGGIAYEQYF
once,TRBV28,TRBJ1-4,NA,TGTGCCAGCACCCCCGGACGTGAAAAACTGTTTTTT,CASTPGREKLFF
NA,TRBV19,TRBJ2-1,NA,TGTGCCAGTAGTTCTTCCGGAATGGAAAGGGAGCAGTTCTTC,CASSSSGMEREQFF
NA,TRBV19,TRBJ1-2,NA,TGTGCCAGTAGTATTCGCGACTTGTATGGCTACACCTTC,CASSIRDLYGYTF
once,TRBV11-2,TRBJ2-3,TRBD1,TGTGCCAGCAGCTTAGATCACGGGACAGGAACAGATACGCAGTATTTT,CASSLDHGTGTDTQYF
once,TRBV18,TRBJ1-4,TRBD1,TGTGCCAGCTCACAAACCGCCGCAGGGGGCGCGAATGAAAAACTGTTTTTT,CASSQTAAGGANEKLFF
NA,TRBV12-5,TRBJ1-4,TRBD1,TGTGCTAGTGGGCCCACAGGGGAGAAACTGTTTTTT,CASGPTGEKLFF
NA,TRBV28,TRBJ2-7,TRBD1,TGTGCCAGCAGTTCGTACAGGGGGCCCTACGAGCAGTACTTC,CASSSYRGPYEQYF
NA,TRBV28,TRBJ2-3,NA,TGTGCCAGCAGTTTAACAGATACGCAGTATTTT,CASSLTDTQYF
NA,TRBV7-2,TRBJ1-5,NA,TGTGCCAGCAGCTCCCAGAGTAATCAGCCCCAGCATTTT,CASSSQSNQPQHF